Below, 26 T cell receptor beta chains from the same sample are listed, as sequenced in a study of shared clonotypes between healthy human individuals. Clones were read by immunoSEQ multiplex PCR, and TCRdb kept only the in-frame ones, dropping some. The data show hundreds of thousands of clones, around 96% seen once. Naive CD8 populations comprised CD45RO-negative cells positively selected for CCR7, excluding terminally differentiated effector memory CD45RA+ cells. Sample: naive CD8+ T cells sorted from blood. The origin of the receptors is a woman aged 25 to 39 in good health.

The chain uses TRBV28 and TRBJ2-1; D is possibly TRBD1 (5 bases). Germline CDR1 reads MDHEN; CDR2 reads SYDVKM. This CDR3 comprises 16 residues. Trimming stripped 5 bases from V and 4 bases from J, with 18 bases between. The DNA for the CDR3 is TGTGCCAGCAGTGGACATCCGGATACTTATTACAATGAGCAGTTCTTC. It yields the protein CASSGHPDTYYNEQFF.

The chain's CDR3 is CASSPGEGLSRARETQYF. The CDR3 DNA follows: TGCGCCAGCAGCCCCGGGGAGGGGCTAAGTCGTGCTCGGGAGACCCAGTACTTC. V is TRBV5-1 and J is TRBJ2-5; 7 positions match TRBD2. The CDR3 is 18 residues long. V lost 4 bases, J lost 5 bases, and 20 bases stayed unmatched. Germline V gene lookup returns CDR1 SGHRS and CDR2 YFSETQ.

This rearrangement joins TRBV28 to TRBJ2-5; 8 bases map to TRBD1. J lost 5 bases, V lost 4 bases, and 15 bases had no gene match. CDR1 and CDR2 from the germline V gene are MDHEN and SYDVKM. This CDR3 has 17 amino acids. The CDR3 nucleotides are TGTGCCAGCAGTTCCCTTTACCCTGGACAGGGCCGGGAGACCCAGTACTTC. As protein: CASSSLYPGQGRETQYF.

This chain links TRBV10-3 with TRBJ2-1, with 13 bases identical to TRBD2. Germline CDR1 is ENHRY and CDR2 is SYGVKD. V shed 7 bases and J 2 bases; nucleotides not matched to a gene: 5. This CDR3 has 16 residues. Here the CDR3 reads CAITRTSGSTYNEQFF. The DNA for the CDR3 is TGTGCCATCACACGGACTAGCGGGAGTACCTACAATGAGCAGTTCTTC.

J is TRBJ2-3 and V is TRBV28, with D possibly TRBD2 on 7 matching bases. The CDR3 covers 14 residues. The germline V gene encodes CDR1 MDHEN and CDR2 SYDVKM. V lost 2 bases and J 5 bases, leaving 11 bases between the germline ends. The CDR3 region has the DNA TGTGCCAGCAGTTTAGCGGGGGCCGAAGATACGCAGTATTTT. Amino acid sequence: CASSLAGAEDTQYF.

The chain combines TRBV5-6 with TRBJ2-7; D gene unclear. The CDR3 extends over 16 amino acids. CDR1 is SGHDT and CDR2 is YYEEEE in the germline V gene. The germline V and J ends were trimmed by 1 base and 1 base, with 15 bases remaining between them. The CDR3 sequence is CASSLLIVPESYEQYF. In DNA, the CDR3 is TGTGCCAGCAGCTTGTTAATTGTCCCAGAGTCCTACGAGCAGTACTTC. The full variable domain, completed using reference TRBV5-6 and TRBJ2-7, is DAGVTQSPTHLIKTRGQQVTLRCSPKSGHDTVSWYQQALGQGPQFIFQYYEEEERQRGNFPDRFSGHQFPNYSSELNVNALLLGDSALYLCASSLLIVPESYEQYFGPGTRLTVT.

This clone was detected only once. The V call is TRBV2, the J call TRBJ2-5; D not resolved. The tail of the sequence fits TRBJ2-7 better, so the J call may be wrong. This CDR3 is built from 10 residues. Germline loops: CDR1 SNHLY, CDR2 FYNNEI. The chain's CDR3 is CASSLYEQYF. The CDR3 nucleotides read TGTGCCAGCAGCCTTTACGAGCAGTACTTC.

The V gene is TRBV13, the J gene TRBJ2-7, with TRBD1 as a possible D gene (5 bases). Per the germline V gene, CDR1 is PRHDT and CDR2 is FYEKMQ (reference sequence). Trimming stripped 5 bases from V and 3 bases from J, with 17 bases between. The length of the CDR3 is 15 residues. The CDR3 here is CASSAEYSRGYEQYF. Written as DNA, the CDR3 is TGTGCCAGCAGCGCGGAATACTCTAGGGGCTACGAGCAGTACTTC.

This sequence joins TRBV7-8 and TRBJ2-5; no reliable D call. Trimming removed 1 base from V and 3 bases from J, with 12 bases in between. Germline CDR1 is SGHVS and CDR2 is FQNEAQ. This CDR3 is 15 amino acids long. CDR3 sequence reads: CASSLVWRKEETQYF. The CDR3, as DNA: TGTGCCAGCAGCTTAGTCTGGCGGAAGGAAGAGACCCAGTACTTC.

The V and J genes are TRBV10-3 and TRBJ2-7, with D possibly TRBD2 on 6 matching bases. The V end was cut by 0 bases, the J end by 0 bases, with 6 bases between. Germline assignment: CDR1 ENHRY and CDR2 SYGVKD. The CDR3 runs to 14 residues. The CDR3 region has the DNA TGTGCCATCAGTGAGTCGGGGGGCTCCTACGAGCAGTACTTC. Protein sequence: CAISESGGSYEQYF.

V is TRBV7-6 and J is TRBJ2-7, with a tentative D call TRBD2 (5 bases). The germline CDR1 and CDR2 sequences are SGHVS and FNYEAQ. Trimming stripped 0 bases from V and 3 bases from J, with 6 bases between. The CDR3 spans 13 residues. Here the CDR3 DNA reads TGTGCCAGCAGCTTAGCCGGGGACTACGAGCAGTACTTC. This codes for CASSLAGDYEQYF.

CDR3 nucleotides: TGTGCCAGCAGTCTTTCGGACGGCTACGAGCAGTACTTC. Encoded protein: CASSLSDGYEQYF. The V gene is TRBV28, the J gene TRBJ2-7, with no clear D. V dropped 5 bases and J dropped 3 bases, with 11 bases sitting between them. The CDR3 sequence is 13 residues long. Germline CDR1 is MDHEN and CDR2 is SYDVKM.

This sequence joins TRBV19 and TRBJ1-5; maybe TRBD1 (5 bases). The CDR3 covers 14 residues. Germline V gene sequence: CDR1 LNHDA, CDR2 SQIVND (reference sequence). V lost 6 bases to trimming and J lost 4 bases, with 13 bases between them. The chain's CDR3 is CASSYGTENQPQHF. CDR3 in DNA: TGTGCCAGTAGCTATGGGACGGAAAATCAGCCCCAGCATTTT. The variable domain in full, completed from reference TRBV19 and TRBJ1-5, reads DGGITQSPKYLFRKEGQNVTLSCEQNLNHDAMYWYRQDPGQGLRLIYYSQIVNDFQKGDIAEGYSVSREKKESFPLTVTSAQKNPTAFYLCASSYGTENQPQHFGDGTRLSIL.

This chain connects TRBV4-2 to TRBJ2-7; 7 nucleotides align to TRBD1. This CDR3 is built from 16 residues. CDR1 is LGHNA and CDR2 is YNFKEQ in the germline V gene. Trimming removed 1 base from V and 4 bases from J; junction bases left unmatched: 10. The DNA of the CDR3 is TGTGCCAGCAGCCAAGGTACCTCAGGGGGTCGATACGAGCAGTACTTC. Its translation is CASSQGTSGGRYEQYF.

This sequence joins TRBV2 and TRBJ1-4; D is ambiguous. V lost 9 bases, J lost 6 bases, and 11 bases lay in between. The CDR3 covers 12 residues. CDR1 SNHLY and CDR2 FYNNEI come from the germline V gene. CDR3 DNA sequence: TGTGCCAGGACGGCGGGCGATGAAAAACTGTTTTTT. This encodes CARTAGDEKLFF.

This chain links TRBV4-1 with TRBJ2-3; TRBD2 aligns across 14 bases. The V segment lost 3 bases and the J segment 4 bases; nucleotides outside the gene matches: 0. This CDR3 is 15 amino acids long. Germline V gene sequence: CDR1 MGHRA, CDR2 YSYEKL. The CDR3 here is CASSQTSGRADTQYF. For the CDR3, the DNA is TGCGCCAGCAGCCAGACTAGCGGGAGGGCAGATACGCAGTATTTT.

The gene calls are TRBV27 and TRBJ1-6; D is unclear. With 6 bases removed from V and 9 bases from J, the gap between germline ends came to 12 bases. The germline V gene has CDR1 MNHEY and CDR2 SMNVEV (reference sequence). This CDR3 has 13 amino acids. CDR3 protein: CASSSDLGSPLHF. DNA of the CDR3: TGTGCCAGCAGCAGTGACCTCGGTTCACCCCTCCACTTT.

This chain joins TRBV18 and TRBJ1-5, with TRBD1 as a possible D gene (5 bases). This CDR3 is built from 15 residues. In germline, CDR1 is KGHSH, CDR2 LQKENI. V lost 2 bases and J lost 7, with 15 bases in between. Written as DNA, the CDR3 is TGTGCCAGCTCACCATCGCGGGGGACGGGGCAGCCCCAGCATTTT. It encodes CASSPSRGTGQPQHF.

V usage is TRBV2 and J usage is TRBJ2-2, with 9 nucleotides matching TRBD2. After removal of 4 bases from V and 4 bases from J, the junction contained 4 bases not matched to a gene. Per germline, CDR1 SNHLY and CDR2 FYNNEI. The CDR3 extends over 15 amino acids. CDR3: CASSGTSGSTGELFF. The DNA of the CDR3 is TGTGCCAGCAGTGGAACTAGCGGGTCCACCGGGGAGCTGTTTTTT.

V usage is TRBV19 and J usage is TRBJ2-7, with D possibly TRBD1 on 6 matching bases. The V end lost 1 base, the J end lost 3 bases, and 10 bases lay between the germline ends. The CDR3 is made up of 14 amino acids. Germline V gives CDR1 LNHDA, CDR2 SQIVND (reference sequence). CDR3 protein: CASSIGLGGYEQYF. CDR3 coding DNA: TGTGCCAGTAGTATAGGTTTAGGGGGCTACGAGCAGTACTTC.

As regards this clone: This sample also contains other DNA sequences that code for the same CDR3. The chain couples TRBV9 to TRBJ1-2; no reliable D call. The germline gives CDR1 SGDLS, CDR2 YYNGEE. This CDR3 is built from 10 residues. Trimming removed 4 bases from V and 4 bases from J, with 2 bases in between. CDR3 sequence reads: CASSSYGYTF. The CDR3 DNA follows: TGTGCCAGCAGCTCCTATGGCTACACCTTC. Together with reference TRBV9 and TRBJ1-2, the CDR3 gives the full variable domain: DSGVTQTPKHLITATGQRVTLRCSPRSGDLSVYWYQQSLDQGLQFLIQYYNGEERAKGNILERFSAQQFPDLHSELNLSSLELGDSALYFCASSSYGYTFGSGTRLTVV.

This clone appeared once. This chain uses TRBV7-4 with TRBJ1-6; TRBD1 is a possible D gene (5 bases). The CDR3 runs to 15 residues. Trimming removed 9 bases from V and 0 bases from J, with 12 bases in between. Germline V gives CDR1 SGHVT, CDR2 SQSDAQ. The CDR3 loop reads CARQTASSYNSPLHF. CDR3 sequence (DNA): TGTGCCAGACAGACAGCGAGCTCCTATAATTCACCCCTCCACTTT.

This clone came up a few times. This rearrangement joins TRBV5-4 to TRBJ1-4; tentative D call: TRBD1 (6 bases). V lost 5 bases and J 8 bases, leaving 19 bases between the germline ends. Per the germline V gene, CDR1 is SGHNT and CDR2 is YYREEE (reference sequence). The CDR3 runs to 15 residues. The CDR3, as DNA: TGTGCCAGCAGGGGGGCGGACAGCGGCGAGGAAAAACTGTTTTTT. It encodes CASRGADSGEEKLFF.

The V gene is TRBV1, the J gene TRBJ2-1. TRBV1 counts as a pseudogene. CDR3 length: 13 residues. This CDR3 reads CTSSQEMWNEQFF. DNA of the CDR3: TGCACCAGCAGCCAAGAGATGTGGAATGAGCAGTTCTTC.

The chain uses TRBV11-2 and TRBJ2-3; 14 nucleotides match TRBD2. Looked up from germline, CDR1 is SGHAT and CDR2 is FQNNGV. V lost 6 bases and J lost 4; bases outside the gene matches: 6. CDR3 length: 16 residues. CDR3 nucleotide sequence: TGTGCCAGCAGGCTGACTAGCGGGAGGGCCCCAGATACGCAGTATTTT. Translated, it gives CASRLTSGRAPDTQYF.

V is TRBV14 and J is TRBJ2-7; D ambiguous. The length of the CDR3 is 12 residues. Trimming pared 6 bases from V and 2 bases from J, leaving 8 bases between. Germline CDR1 reads SGHDN; CDR2 reads FVKESK. CDR3 amino acids: CASRGEAYEQYF. CDR3 sequence (DNA): TGTGCCAGCAGAGGTGAAGCCTACGAGCAGTACTTC.